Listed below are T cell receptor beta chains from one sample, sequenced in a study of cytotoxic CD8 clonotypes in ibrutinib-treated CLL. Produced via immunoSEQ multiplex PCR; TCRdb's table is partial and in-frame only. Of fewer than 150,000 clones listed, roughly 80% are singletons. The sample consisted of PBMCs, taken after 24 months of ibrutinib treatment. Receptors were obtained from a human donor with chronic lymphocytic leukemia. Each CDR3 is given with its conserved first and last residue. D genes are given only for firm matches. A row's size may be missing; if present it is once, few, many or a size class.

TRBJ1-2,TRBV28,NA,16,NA,TGTGCCAGCAGTTTGGTGGCAGGGGATTTTAACTATGGCTACACCTTC,CASSLVAGDFNYGYTF
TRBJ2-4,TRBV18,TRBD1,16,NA,TGTGCCAGCTCAGTACAGGGGGCAGGGGCCAAAAACATTCAGTACTTC,CASSVQGAGAKNIQYF
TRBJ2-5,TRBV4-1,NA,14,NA,TGCGCCAGCAGCCAACACAAGGTCCAAGAGACCCAGTACTTC,CASSQHKVQETQYF
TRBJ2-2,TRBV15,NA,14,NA,TGTGCCACCAGCAGAGATCTGGATGCCGGGGAGCTGTTTTTT,CATSRDLDAGELFF
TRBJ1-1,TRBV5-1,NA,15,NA,TGCGCCAGCAGCTTGGGGGCGACAGCGAACACTGAAGCTTTCTTT,CASSLGATANTEAFF
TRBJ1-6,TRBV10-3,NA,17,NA,TGTGCCATCAGTGAGTCATCAGGGGCGACCCAGAATTCACCCCTCCACTTT,CAISESSGATQNSPLHF
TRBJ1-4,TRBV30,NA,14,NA,TGTGCCTGGTCCTTGGGAACAACTAATGAAAAACTGTTTTTT,CAWSLGTTNEKLFF
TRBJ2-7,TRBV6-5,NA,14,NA,TGTGCCAGCACCGTCACAGGTAGCTCCTACGAGCAGTACTTC,CASTVTGSSYEQYF
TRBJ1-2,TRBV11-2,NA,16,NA,TGTGCCAGCAGCTTACGACGGCGACGGACTACCTATGGCTACACCTTC,CASSLRRRRTTYGYTF
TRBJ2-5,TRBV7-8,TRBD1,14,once,TGTGCCAGCAGCTGGACAGGGCGCTCGGAGACCCAGTACTTC,CASSWTGRSETQYF
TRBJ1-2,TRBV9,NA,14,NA,TGTGCCAGCAGCGTAGGATCTTTCAACTATGGCTACACCTTC,CASSVGSFNYGYTF
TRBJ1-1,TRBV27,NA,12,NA,TGTGCCAGCCGTAAGGGGAACACTGAAGCTTTCTTT,CASRKGNTEAFF
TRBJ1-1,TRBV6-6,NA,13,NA,TGTGCCAGCAGCCAACACCAGACCCCTGAAGCTTTCTTT,CASSQHQTPEAFF
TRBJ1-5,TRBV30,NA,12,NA,TGTGCCTGGAGCGGGGTGGGTCAGCCCCAGCATTTT,CAWSGVGQPQHF
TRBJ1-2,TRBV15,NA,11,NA,TGTGCCACCTGGGGCGACTATGGCTACACCTTC,CATWGDYGYTF
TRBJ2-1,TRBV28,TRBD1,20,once,TGTGCCAGCAGTTCCGCGCCCAATAACCCGGGACAGGCCCTACGGGGGTTGGAGTTCTTC,CASSSAPNNPGQALRGLEFF
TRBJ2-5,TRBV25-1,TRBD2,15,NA,TGTGCCAGCAAAATAGCGGGGGGGCCGGAAGAGACCCAGTACTTC,CASKIAGGPEETQYF
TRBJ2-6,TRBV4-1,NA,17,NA,TGCGCCAGCAGCCAAGATATTCGGGGGACTGGGGCCAACGTCCTGACTTTC,CASSQDIRGTGANVLTF
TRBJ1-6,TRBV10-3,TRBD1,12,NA,TGTGCCACCGGGACAGGCAATTCACCCCTCCACTTT,CATGTGNSPLHF
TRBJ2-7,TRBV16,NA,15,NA,TGTGCCAGCAGCCACCGGACAGTGGCCTCCTACGAGCAGTACTTC,CASSHRTVASYEQYF
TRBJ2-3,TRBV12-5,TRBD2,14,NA,TGTGCTACTTTTCGGGACTACTCAATAGATACGCAGTATTTT,CATFRDYSIDTQYF
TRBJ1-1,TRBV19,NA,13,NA,TGTGCCAGCTCTAACGCAGAGGTGGGTGAAGCTTTCTTT,CASSNAEVGEAFF